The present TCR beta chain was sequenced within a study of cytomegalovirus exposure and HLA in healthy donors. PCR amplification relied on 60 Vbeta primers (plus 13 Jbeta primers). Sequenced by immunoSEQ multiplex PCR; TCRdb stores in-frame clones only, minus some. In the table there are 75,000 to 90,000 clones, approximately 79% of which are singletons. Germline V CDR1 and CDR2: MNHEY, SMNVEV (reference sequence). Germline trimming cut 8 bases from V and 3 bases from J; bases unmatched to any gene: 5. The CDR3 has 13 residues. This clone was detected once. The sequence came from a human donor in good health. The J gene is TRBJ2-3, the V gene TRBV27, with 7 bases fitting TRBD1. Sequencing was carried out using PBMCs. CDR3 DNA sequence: TGTGCCAGCTACAGGGGAATTACAGATACGCAGTATTTT. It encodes CASYRGITDTQYF.